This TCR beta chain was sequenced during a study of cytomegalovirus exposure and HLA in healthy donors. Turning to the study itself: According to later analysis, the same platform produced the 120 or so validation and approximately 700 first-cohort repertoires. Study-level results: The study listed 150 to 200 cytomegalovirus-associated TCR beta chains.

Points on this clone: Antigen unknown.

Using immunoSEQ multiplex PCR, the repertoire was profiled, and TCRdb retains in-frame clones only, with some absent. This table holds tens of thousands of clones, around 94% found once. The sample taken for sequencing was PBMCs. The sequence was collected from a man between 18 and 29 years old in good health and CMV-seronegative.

CDR3 sequence (DNA): TGCGCCAGCAGCCCAGGACAGGGTCCAGATACGCAGTATTTT. Its translation is CASSPGQGPDTQYF. This rearrangement joins TRBV5-1 to TRBJ2-3; 8 positions match TRBD1. The CDR3 loop spans 14 amino acids. From germline, CDR1 is SGHRS and CDR2 YFSETQ. The junction had 5 bases not matched to a gene; V was cut back by 4 bases and J by 4 bases.